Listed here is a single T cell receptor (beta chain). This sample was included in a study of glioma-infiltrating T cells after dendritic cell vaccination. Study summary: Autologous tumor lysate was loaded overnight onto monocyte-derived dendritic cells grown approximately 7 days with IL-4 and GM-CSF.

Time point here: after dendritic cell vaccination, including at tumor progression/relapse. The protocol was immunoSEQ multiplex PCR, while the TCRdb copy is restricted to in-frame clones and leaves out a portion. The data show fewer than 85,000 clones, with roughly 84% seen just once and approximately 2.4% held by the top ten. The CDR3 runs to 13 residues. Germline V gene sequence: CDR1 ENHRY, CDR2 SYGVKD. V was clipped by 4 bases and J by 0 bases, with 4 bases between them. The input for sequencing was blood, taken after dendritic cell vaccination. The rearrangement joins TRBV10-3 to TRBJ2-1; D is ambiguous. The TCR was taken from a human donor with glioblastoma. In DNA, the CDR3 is TGTGCCATCAGTGGTAACTCCTACAATGAGCAGTTCTTC. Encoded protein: CAISGNSYNEQFF.